A selection of T cell receptor beta chains follows, all from one sample in a study of metastatic and nonmetastatic thyroid tumors. Using MiXCR, TCRdb re-called clones from the PCR reads. The sample lists 21,000 or so clones, 18% occurring once. Material: blood. Every receptor here comes from a male donor with papillary thyroid cancer or a benign thyroid nodule (not recorded which). Some clones in this sample may be carry-over from other donors' samples. Both conserved end residues are part of each CDR3. The order of the fields is clone size, J gene, V gene, CDR3 protein. Size tells how often a clone was seen (once, few, many) or the class of an expanded clone, and some rows leave it out.

>many|TRBJ1-1|TRBV5-1
CASSVSTGANTEAFF
>once|TRBJ1-1|TRBV30
CAWTTGVLNTEAFF
>many|TRBJ2-7|TRBV20-1
CSARPGARSYEQYF
>many|TRBJ2-1|TRBV27
CASSYPPGTSRHNEQFF
>NA|TRBJ2-2|TRBV5-1
CASSLGVGNIVTGELFF
>NA|TRBJ2-1|TRBV19
CASSVGGISSYNEQFF
>few|TRBJ2-2|TRBV2
CASSLQNTGELFF
>NA|TRBJ1-4|TRBV7-9
CASSPPDRSNEKLFF
>few|TRBJ2-3|TRBV6-5
CASSTPGDLSTDTQYF
>NA|TRBJ1-1|TRBV6-9
CASSYQGPAYTEAFF
>many|TRBJ2-7|TRBV7-9
CASSLAEVAGVYEQYF
>many|TRBJ2-3|TRBV12-3/TRBV12-4
CASSSRTSGRATDTQYF
>many|TRBJ2-1|TRBV20-1
CSADRLAVGDEQFF
>many|TRBJ1-2|TRBV4-2
CASSQAQSYGYTF
>many|TRBJ2-2|TRBV20-1
CSARVPNTGELFF
>NA|TRBJ2-7|TRBV18
CASSPQGAEQYF
>NA|TRBJ2-4|TRBV7-8
CASSSRPVIGEDIQYF
>many|TRBJ2-3|TRBV7-9
CASSPVTDTQYF
>NA|TRBJ2-1|TRBV20-1
CSARQGRMRLADSYNEQFF
>medium-sized|TRBJ2-7|TRBV3-1
CASSQDFAGYEQYF
>many|TRBJ1-3|TRBV7-9
CASSLTEDTIYF
>many|TRBJ1-1|TRBV13
CASSSTNTEAFF
>many|TRBJ2-5|TRBV14
CASSQGTQYF
>many|TRBJ1-5|TRBV7-9
CASSSEGGQGQPQHF
>many|TRBJ2-6|TRBV7-7
CASSLGRDPGANVLTF
>medium-sized|TRBJ1-4|TRBV6-1
CASRRAEANEKLFF
>NA|TRBJ1-2|TRBV9
CASSVDGNYGYTF
>NA|TRBJ1-4|TRBV6-1
CASSSRGTRGRDEKLFF
>many|TRBJ2-3|TRBV2
CASSLGLDQVYGTQYF
>many|TRBJ1-5|TRBV14
CASSSWGNQPQHF
>NA|TRBJ2-1|TRBV7-3
CASSYSANNEQFF
>NA|TRBJ1-5|TRBV20-1
CSAHRGAIQPQHF
>NA|TRBJ1-1|TRBV5-4
CASSLAFEAGRPELLGAFF
>NA|TRBJ2-3|TRBV4-2
CASSEDSRTSTDTQYF
>NA|TRBJ2-5|TRBV27
CASSFPTSGGIQETQYF
>NA|TRBJ2-7|TRBV2
CASSPPGTGVFEQYF
>NA|TRBJ1-5|TRBV27
CASISDTGQQPQHF
>many|TRBJ2-3|TRBV29-1
CSGRTGTSDTQYF
>many|TRBJ2-1|TRBV9
CASSVGIGIHNEQFF
>many|TRBJ2-3|TRBV9
CASSVKGQGYDTQYF